This TCR beta chain was captured by sequencing in a study of T cell responses to AZD1222 COVID-19 vaccine. Method: immunoSEQ multiplex PCR; TCRdb's copy keeps in-frame clones and lacks some. The table includes 30,000 to 35,000 clones, about 84% detected once. CDR1 is SGHRS, CDR2 YFSETQ, per germline. V gave up 4 bases and J gave up 2 bases; unmatched junction bases: 5. The CDR3 spans 15 residues. The rearrangement joins TRBV5-1 to TRBJ2-7; 11 nucleotides align to TRBD2. The sequence was obtained from an adult who received the AZD1222 COVID-19 vaccine. The starting material was peripheral blood, obtained 28 days after the second AZD1222 dose. The CDR3 loop is CASSRTSGLTYEQYF. Written as DNA, the CDR3 is TGCGCCAGCAGCCGGACTAGCGGGCTAACCTACGAGCAGTACTTC.